These T cell receptor beta chains were read from a single sample in a study of beta chain features in type 1 diabetes. Produced via immunoSEQ multiplex PCR; TCRdb's table is partial and in-frame only. This table has some 220,000 clones, 9.5% to 13% appearing once. The sequencing input was central memory CD4+ T cells from blood. The receptor source for this set is a man between 18 and 35 years old in good health. Both conserved end residues are part of each CDR3. The order of the fields is J gene, clone size, V gene, CDR3 protein. Clone size is shown for a subset of rows, as once, few, many or a class of expanded clone.

j_call: TRBJ2-3
clone_size: NA
v_call: TRBV6-5
cdr3_aa: CASATGGAGSDTQYF

j_call: TRBJ2-1
clone_size: few
v_call: TRBV7-8
cdr3_aa: CASSPFRAGTYNEQFF

j_call: TRBJ1-1
clone_size: few
v_call: TRBV27
cdr3_aa: CASRRTGWGWKAFF

j_call: TRBJ1-5
clone_size: few
v_call: TRBV11-2
cdr3_aa: CASSQSEGQPQHF

j_call: TRBJ2-7
clone_size: NA
v_call: TRBV7-2
cdr3_aa: CASSLASGQGSEQYF

j_call: TRBJ2-1
clone_size: few
v_call: TRBV4-3
cdr3_aa: CARPRVANYNEQFF

j_call: TRBJ2-2
clone_size: few
v_call: TRBV9
cdr3_aa: CASSVGIADTGELFF

j_call: TRBJ2-1
clone_size: few
v_call: TRBV7-8
cdr3_aa: CASSLVQDNEQFF

j_call: TRBJ2-1
clone_size: few
v_call: TRBV7-8
cdr3_aa: CASSGQYNEQFF

j_call: TRBJ2-5
clone_size: NA
v_call: TRBV7-9
cdr3_aa: CASSNMDRETQYF

j_call: TRBJ2-5
clone_size: NA
v_call: TRBV15
cdr3_aa: CATQGRETQYF

j_call: NA
clone_size: NA
v_call: TRBV7-9
cdr3_aa: CASSPRDWVSYEQYF

j_call: TRBJ2-3
clone_size: once
v_call: TRBV7-8
cdr3_aa: CASSFVTGASTDTQYF

j_call: TRBJ2-7
clone_size: many
v_call: TRBV29-1
cdr3_aa: CSVMTEGGRFKAYEQYF

j_call: TRBJ2-7
clone_size: NA
v_call: TRBV15
cdr3_aa: CATSPPKGSEQYF

j_call: TRBJ2-4
clone_size: many
v_call: TRBV28
cdr3_aa: CASTPAHTLAKNIQYF

j_call: TRBJ1-5
clone_size: few
v_call: TRBV7-2
cdr3_aa: CASSLGGPSNQPQHF

j_call: TRBJ1-2
clone_size: NA
v_call: TRBV29-1
cdr3_aa: CSVEDRTFRYGYTF

j_call: TRBJ2-7
clone_size: NA
v_call: TRBV7-2
cdr3_aa: CASSLDPNRRYEQYF

j_call: TRBJ2-3
clone_size: many
v_call: TRBV6-5
cdr3_aa: CASRASGIDTQYF

j_call: TRBJ2-5
clone_size: few
v_call: TRBV14
cdr3_aa: CASSPRLGETQYF

j_call: TRBJ2-7
clone_size: few
v_call: TRBV29-1
cdr3_aa: CSAFGGDSDYEQYF

j_call: TRBJ2-5
clone_size: many
v_call: TRBV6-5
cdr3_aa: CASSSTSGSQETQYF

j_call: TRBJ1-2
clone_size: NA
v_call: TRBV30
cdr3_aa: CAWSVLASQPYGYTF

j_call: TRBJ2-5
clone_size: NA
v_call: TRBV30
cdr3_aa: CAWSVRVRETQYF

j_call: TRBJ1-1
clone_size: few
v_call: TRBV30
cdr3_aa: CAWSVQSGFNEAFF

j_call: TRBJ2-4
clone_size: few
v_call: TRBV6-6
cdr3_aa: CASSPGQVLSKNIQYF

j_call: TRBJ2-4
clone_size: NA
v_call: TRBV29-1
cdr3_aa: CSVAGLAGGQAKNIQYF

j_call: TRBJ2-7
clone_size: NA
v_call: TRBV6-1
cdr3_aa: CASSTAGGSYEQYF

j_call: TRBJ2-3
clone_size: NA
v_call: TRBV11-1
cdr3_aa: CASSLAGGSADTQYF

j_call: TRBJ2-1
clone_size: NA
v_call: TRBV11-2
cdr3_aa: CASSLDPGLERPNEQFF

j_call: TRBJ2-6
clone_size: few
v_call: TRBV7-6
cdr3_aa: CASSGGQASGANVLTF

j_call: TRBJ2-1
clone_size: NA
v_call: TRBV11-2
cdr3_aa: CASSLALSGNNEQFF

j_call: TRBJ2-1
clone_size: NA
v_call: TRBV28
cdr3_aa: CASSLGGSYMNEQFF

j_call: TRBJ1-2
clone_size: few
v_call: TRBV2
cdr3_aa: CASSEALPRLYGYTF

j_call: TRBJ2-1
clone_size: NA
v_call: TRBV7-2
cdr3_aa: CASSLFGELNEQFF

j_call: TRBJ2-4
clone_size: many
v_call: TRBV28
cdr3_aa: CASSLLSGGPVAKNIQYF

j_call: TRBJ1-2
clone_size: few
v_call: TRBV4-2
cdr3_aa: CASSHGTADYGYTF

j_call: TRBJ2-5
clone_size: few
v_call: TRBV9
cdr3_aa: CASSVGLRQETQYF

j_call: TRBJ2-1
clone_size: many
v_call: TRBV19
cdr3_aa: CASSIQSSSDEQFF

j_call: TRBJ2-5
clone_size: once
v_call: TRBV9
cdr3_aa: CASSVDHRERETQYF